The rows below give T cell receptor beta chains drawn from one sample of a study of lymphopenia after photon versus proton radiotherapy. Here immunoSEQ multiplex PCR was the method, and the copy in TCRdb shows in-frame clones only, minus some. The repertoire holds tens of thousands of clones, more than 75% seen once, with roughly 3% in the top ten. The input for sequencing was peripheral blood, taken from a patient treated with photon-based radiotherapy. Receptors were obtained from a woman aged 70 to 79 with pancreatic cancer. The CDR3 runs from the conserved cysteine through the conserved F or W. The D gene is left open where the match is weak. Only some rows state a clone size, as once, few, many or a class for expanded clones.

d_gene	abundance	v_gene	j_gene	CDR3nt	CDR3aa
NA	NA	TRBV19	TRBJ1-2	TGTGCCAGTAGTATCCTGGGACGGGACACTTTTAACTATGGCTACACCTTC	CASSILGRDTFNYGYTF
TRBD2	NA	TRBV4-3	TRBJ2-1	TGCGCCAGCAGCCAACTAGCGGGCGGCTCCTACAATGAGCAGTTCTTC	CASSQLAGGSYNEQFF
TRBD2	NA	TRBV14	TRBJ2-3	TGTGCCAGCAGCCAAGGAGTTGAAATGGGGGGGTCAGATACGCAGTATTTT	CASSQGVEMGGSDTQYF
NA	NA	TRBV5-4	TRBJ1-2	TGTGCCAGCAGCCCCTCACCCTCAGGAATTAACTATGGCTACACCTTC	CASSPSPSGINYGYTF
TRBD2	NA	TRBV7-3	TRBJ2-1	TGTGCCAGCAGCTTAGGGTCTAGCGGGGGCAATGAGCAGTTCTTC	CASSLGSSGGNEQFF
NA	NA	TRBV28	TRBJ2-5	TGTGCCAGCAGGCCGGGTAGCGTAGAGACCCAGTACTTC	CASRPGSVETQYF
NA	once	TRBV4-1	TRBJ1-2	TGCGCCAGCAGCCCGAGGGGCAGGACCGGGGGCTACACCTTC	CASSPRGRTGGYTF
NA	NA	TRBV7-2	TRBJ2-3	TGTGCCAGCAGCTCCTACATGGATACGCAGTATTTT	CASSSYMDTQYF
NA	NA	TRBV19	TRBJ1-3	TGTGCCAGTAGCCCCTCTCCGACCTCTGGAAACACCATATATTTT	CASSPSPTSGNTIYF
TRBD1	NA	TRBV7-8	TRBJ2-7	TGTGCCAGCAGCTCCACCCGACAGGGCTACGAGCAGTACTTC	CASSSTRQGYEQYF
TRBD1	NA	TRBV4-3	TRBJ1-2	TGCGCCAGCAGCCAGGGACACAGGGGGCGAGAGAACTATGGCTACACCTTC	CASSQGHRGRENYGYTF
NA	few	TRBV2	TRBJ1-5	TGTGCCAGCAGAAGCGGGACCCACAATCAGCCCCAGCATTTT	CASRSGTHNQPQHF
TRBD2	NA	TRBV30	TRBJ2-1	TGTGCCTGGAGCTTAGCGGGAGGGTACAATGAGCAGTTCTTC	CAWSLAGGYNEQFF
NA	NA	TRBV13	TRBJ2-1	TGTGCCAGCAGACTAGTCCGGGGTCTTCAAGGCGATGAGCAGTTCTTC	CASRLVRGLQGDEQFF
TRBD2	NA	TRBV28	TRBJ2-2	TGTGCCAGCAGTTTAATGGCGGGAGGTGCTGGGGAGCTGTTTTTT	CASSLMAGGAGELFF
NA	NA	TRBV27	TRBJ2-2	TGTGCCAGCAGTCCACTGGGGGGTTATGGGGGAGCGAACACCGGGGAGCTGTTTTTT	CASSPLGGYGGANTGELFF
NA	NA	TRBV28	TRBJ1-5	TGTGCCAGCACGCCAGGGATCCAGCCCCAGCATTTT	CASTPGIQPQHF
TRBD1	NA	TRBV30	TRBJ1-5	TGTGCCTGGAGTGAGGGGGCAGGTCAGCCCCAGCATTTT	CAWSEGAGQPQHF
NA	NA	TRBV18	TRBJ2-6	TGTGCCAGCTCACCACAGGGCTTCTCCTCTGGGGCCAACGTCCTGACTTTC	CASSPQGFSSGANVLTF
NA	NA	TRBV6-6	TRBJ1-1	TGTGCCAGCAGTTACTCCCCACGGGGATTGAACACTGAAGCTTTCTTT	CASSYSPRGLNTEAFF
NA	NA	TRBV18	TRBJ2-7	TGTGCCAGCTCACCCGCCAGGGCGAACTCCTACGAGCAGTACTTC	CASSPARANSYEQYF
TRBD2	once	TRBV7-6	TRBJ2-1	TGTGCCAGCAGCCCCACTAGCGGATCCTACAATGAGCAGTTCTTC	CASSPTSGSYNEQFF
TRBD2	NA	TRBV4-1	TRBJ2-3	TGCGCCAGCAGCCATCCCACTAGCGGGAGAGGTGAAGATACGCAGTATTTT	CASSHPTSGRGEDTQYF
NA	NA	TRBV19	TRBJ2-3	TGTGCCAGTAGCGCAGGTAGCACAGATACGCAGTATTTT	CASSAGSTDTQYF
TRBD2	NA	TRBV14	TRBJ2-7	TGTGCCAGCAGCGGCGGGGGGAAGATCTCCTACGAGCAGTACTTC	CASSGGGKISYEQYF
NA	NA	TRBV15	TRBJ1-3	TGTGCCACCAGCAGAGATCGCGTAGGGAGTGAAAACACCATATATTTT	CATSRDRVGSENTIYF
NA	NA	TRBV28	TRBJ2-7	TGTGCCAGCAGTTTTGGCACACAGGGATACGAGCAGTACTTC	CASSFGTQGYEQYF
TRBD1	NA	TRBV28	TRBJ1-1	TGTGCCAGCAGTTCTGGACACAGGGGCCCGAAGAACACTGAAGCTTTCTTT	CASSSGHRGPKNTEAFF
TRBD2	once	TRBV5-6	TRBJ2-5	TGTGCCAGCAGCCTCGGACTAGCGGGAGGAGAGACCCAGTACTTC	CASSLGLAGGETQYF
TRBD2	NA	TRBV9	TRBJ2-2	TGTGCCAGCAGCGTAAACCCGAGACTAGCGGGAGAAACCGGGGAGCTGTTTTTT	CASSVNPRLAGETGELFF
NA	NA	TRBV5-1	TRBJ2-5	TGCGCCAGCAGCTTGAGTAGCGGAGCCCAAGAGACCCAGTACTTC	CASSLSSGAQETQYF
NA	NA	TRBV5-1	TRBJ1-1	TGCGCCAGCAGCCCGGACCGGGACACTAACACTGAAGCTTTCTTT	CASSPDRDTNTEAFF